The 30 T cell receptor beta chains presented below share a single source sample, sequenced in a study of early T cells in non-severe SARS-CoV-2 infection (dated by TCRdb to 2020 to 2023). The library was built by means of 5' RACE. Sequenced on a NextSeq 500. TCRdb reanalyzed the raw reads on its own, using fastp at Q25 for trimming and MiXCR for clone calling, and kept in-frame beta chains. Rows are unified per CDR3 protein, each entry keeping the most common DNA and genes. Within this sample are 70,000 or so distinct CDR3 sequences, with approximately 4.5% of them counted one time only. The ten largest clones capture roughly 3.6% of the sample. The specimen was whole blood, collected at baseline. The receptors were gathered from an adult who was a healthcare worker with PCR-confirmed SARS-CoV-2 infection or an uninfected control (not recorded which). The donor label of this sample is uncertain.

The table lists this clonotype with many counts. The chain carries TRBV7-2 and TRBJ2-3, with 13 nucleotides matching TRBD2. The ends lost 1 base at V and 0 bases at J; junction bases unmatched: 7. The CDR3 has 19 residues. Germline V gene data show CDR1 as SGHTA and CDR2 as FQGNSA. In nucleotides, the CDR3 is TGTGCCAGCAGCTTAGTGGGACTAGCGGGGTACCAAAGCACAGATACGCAGTATTTT. It codes for CASSLVGLAGYQSTDTQYF.

This clonotype has only a few counts. The chain links TRBV5-1 to TRBJ2-5, with D possibly TRBD1 on 6 matching bases. CDR3 size: 15 residues. Trimming removed 4 bases from V and 7 bases from J, with 20 bases in between. The V gene's germline CDR1 is SGHRS and CDR2 YFSETQ. The CDR3 nucleotides read TGCGCCAGCAGCCCGTTCGATAGCCAGGGGAGGACCCAGTACTTC. This gives the protein CASSPFDSQGRTQYF. Filled out from reference TRBV5-1 and TRBJ2-5, the complete variable domain reads KAGVTQTPRYLIKTRGQQVTLSCSPISGHRSVSWYQQTPGQGLQFLFEYFSETQRNKGNFPGRFSGRQFSNSRSEMNVSTLELGDSALYLCASSPFDSQGRTQYFGPGTRLLVL.

The table lists this clonotype with many counts. The chain carries TRBV5-5 and TRBJ2-2; TRBD1 might be the D (5 bases). Germline assignment: CDR1 SGHKS and CDR2 YYEKEE (reference sequence). The CDR3 is made up of 13 amino acids. Trimming removed 4 bases at V and 4 bases at J, with 8 bases between. For the CDR3, the DNA is TGTGCCAGCAGCGTCGACAGCACCGGGGAGCTGTTTTTT. Translated: CASSVDSTGELFF. Filled out from reference TRBV5-5 and TRBJ2-2, the complete variable domain reads DAGVTQSPTHLIKTRGQQVTLRCSPISGHKSVSWYQQVLGQGPQFIFQYYEKEERGRGNFPDRFSARQFPNYSSELNVNALLLGDSALYLCASSVDSTGELFFGEGSRLTVL.

CDR3 amino acids: CASSLAGATEAFF. The CDR3 coding sequence is TGTGCCAGCAGCCTAGCAGGTGCCACTGAAGCTTTCTTT. The genes are TRBV6-5 and TRBJ1-1; D ambiguous. The CDR3 has 13 amino acids. With 6 bases removed from V and 4 bases from J, the gap between germline ends came to 12 bases. Germline V lookup: CDR1 MNHEY, CDR2 SVGAGI.

This clonotype occurred many times. This chain uses TRBV27 with TRBJ2-1, with 10 bases identical to TRBD1. The CDR3 runs 14 residues. The germline gives CDR1 MNHEY, CDR2 SMNVEV (reference sequence). V was clipped by 6 bases and J by 9 bases; unmatched bases: 8. CDR3 sequence (DNA): TGTGCCAGCAGGGAAGACAGGGGGCCAGCTGAGCAGTTCTTC. This sequence encodes CASREDRGPAEQFF.

This clonotype was recorded at least ten times. J is TRBJ2-1 and V is TRBV2; 7 bases are a match to TRBD2. The germline V gene encodes CDR1 SNHLY and CDR2 FYNNEI. The CDR3 spans 14 residues. The trim removed 9 bases at V and 5 bases at J, leaving 10 bases unmatched. The CDR3 reads CASQAGSVDNEQFF. The CDR3 region has the DNA TGTGCCAGTCAAGCGGGGTCTGTGGACAATGAGCAGTTCTTC.

This clonotype was found many times. The V and J genes are TRBV7-2 and TRBJ2-1; D is uncertain. V lost 5 bases and J 5 bases, leaving 7 bases between the germline ends. The germline gives CDR1 SGHTA, CDR2 FQGNSA. This CDR3 is built from 12 residues. The CDR3 sequence: CASSPQNNEQFF. The CDR3 DNA reads as TGTGCCAGCAGCCCCCAAAACAATGAGCAGTTCTTC.

This clonotype was picked up a small number of times. This chain joins TRBV4-3 and TRBJ2-3, with TRBD1 identical over 9 bases. The ends lost 2 bases at V and 1 base at J; junction bases unmatched: 7. This CDR3 spans 17 amino acids. The germline gives CDR1 LGHNA, CDR2 YSLEER. The CDR3 protein is CASSQSYRGLRTDTQYF. In nucleotides, the CDR3 is TGCGCCAGCAGCCAATCCTACAGGGGGCTGCGCACAGATACGCAGTATTTT.

There are many counts of this clonotype. The V and J genes are TRBV20-1 and TRBJ1-4; D uncertain. Germline loops: CDR1 DFQATT, CDR2 SNEGSKA (reference sequence). V gave up 1 base and J gave up 0 bases, with 6 bases separating them. This CDR3 has 14 residues. CDR3 region: CSARVQATNEKLFF. CDR3 nucleotides: TGCAGTGCTAGAGTACAAGCAACTAATGAAAAACTGTTTTTT.

The sample holds a few counts of this clonotype. This CDR3 reads CASSYVGGGNSYEQYF. CDR3 in DNA: TGCGCCAGCAGCTACGTAGGTGGGGGTAACAGCTACGAGCAGTACTTC. The chain recombines TRBV5-1 with TRBJ2-7; D possibly matches TRBD1 or TRBD2 (5 bases each). Germline values: CDR1 SGHRS, CDR2 YFSETQ. The CDR3 extends over 16 amino acids. Deletions cut 3 bases from V and 3 bases from J, with 19 bases between.

There are a few counts of this clonotype. This chain links TRBV18 with TRBJ2-1; TRBD1 matches 7 bases. The CDR3 covers 17 residues. V was clipped by 6 bases and J by 6 bases; unmatched bases: 17. CDR1 is KGHSH, CDR2 LQKENI, per germline. CDR3 loop: CASSPRVRDSTTNEQFF. In nucleotides, the CDR3 is TGTGCCAGCTCGCCTAGAGTACGGGACAGTACAACCAATGAGCAGTTCTTC.

This clonotype was recorded at least ten times. V gene TRBV19 combines with J gene TRBJ1-2, with 9 bases identical to TRBD1. The CDR3 has 15 residues. Germline CDR1 LNHDA, CDR2 SQIVND (reference sequence). The junction had 4 bases not matched to a gene; V was cut back by 3 bases and J by 2 bases. The CDR3 DNA sequence: TGTGCCAGTAGTATTGCCGGACAGGGGAACTATGGCTACACCTTC. It translates to CASSIAGQGNYGYTF.

This chain uses TRBV4-3 with TRBJ2-2; D uncertain. The V and J ends lost 5 bases and 6 bases respectively, with 13 bases between them. CDR3 length equals 14 residues. CDR1 and CDR2 from the germline V gene are LGHNA and YSLEER. The CDR3 sequence is CASSLQSSPGELFF. The DNA for the CDR3 is TGCGCCAGCAGCTTACAGAGTAGTCCCGGGGAGCTGTTTTTT.

This clonotype was seen repeatedly, ten times or more. This chain uses TRBV9 with TRBJ2-5; tentative D call: TRBD1 (6 bases). The CDR3 spans 14 residues. V lost 3 bases and J lost 1, with 10 bases in between. CDR1 and CDR2 from the germline V gene are SGDLS and YYNGEE. In DNA, the CDR3 is TGTGCCAGCAGCGAACAGGGTCGCCAAGAGACCCAGTACTTC. Protein product: CASSEQGRQETQYF.

This clonotype was detected a few times. The chain employs TRBV4-3 and TRBJ1-2; TRBD1 agrees at 10 bases. J was trimmed by 5 bases and V by 1 base; bases with no gene match: 1. The CDR3 extends over 14 amino acids. Germline V gene lookup returns CDR1 LGHNA and CDR2 YSLEER. This CDR3 reads CASSQADRGYGYTF. The DNA of the CDR3 is TGCGCCAGCAGCCAAGCGGACAGGGGGTATGGCTACACCTTC.

This clonotype was seen repeatedly, ten times or more. The chain combines TRBV7-8 with TRBJ2-7, with D perhaps matching TRBD1 (5 bases). This CDR3 spans 13 amino acids. Between the trimmed V and J ends, which lost 0 bases and 9 bases, there was a span of 12 bases. Germline V gene data show CDR1 as SGHVS and CDR2 as FQNEAQ. The CDR3 spells CASSLADGDRQYF. The CDR3 region has the DNA TGTGCCAGCAGCTTAGCGGATGGTGACAGGCAGTACTTC. The full variable domain, its missing parts supplied by reference TRBV7-8 and TRBJ2-7, is GAGVSQSPRYKVAKRGQDVALRCDPISGHVSLFWYQQALGQGPEFLTYFQNEAQLDKSGLPSDRFFAERPEGSVSTLKIQRTQQEDSAVYLCASSLADGDRQYFGPGTRLTVT.

This clonotype was observed a handful of times. The V gene is TRBV12-3 or TRBV12-4, the J gene TRBJ2-2, with 13 nucleotides matching TRBD2. The CDR3 spans 19 residues. V gave up 6 bases and J gave up 1 base; unmatched junction bases: 11. The CDR3 spells CASRKGLAGVNENTGELFF. CDR3 DNA: TGTGCCAGCAGAAAAGGACTAGCGGGGGTAAACGAGAACACCGGGGAGCTGTTTTTT.

This clonotype was recorded at least ten times. The rearrangement links TRBV20-1 to TRBJ1-1; D remains ambiguous. Germline V lookup: CDR1 DFQATT, CDR2 SNEGSKA (reference sequence). Trimming removed 3 bases from V and 1 base from J, with 15 bases in between. The CDR3 runs 15 residues. The CDR3 nucleotides are TGCAGTGCTAGTGATCGGGCAGGCTGGAACACTGAAGCTTTCTTT. Its translation: CSASDRAGWNTEAFF.

At least ten counts were recorded for this clonotype. The gene calls are TRBV27 and TRBJ2-1; 11 bases line up with TRBD2. Germline V gene data show CDR1 as MNHEY and CDR2 as SMNVEV (reference sequence). Unmatched junction bases numbered 15, after V lost 5 bases and J lost 3 bases. The CDR3 runs to 19 residues. This CDR3 is CASSPDRWVAGGHYNEQFF. CDR3 bases: TGTGCCAGCAGTCCTGACCGGTGGGTAGCGGGGGGGCACTACAATGAGCAGTTCTTC.

This clonotype was recorded many times. V usage is TRBV20-1 and J usage is TRBJ1-5; 11 bases match TRBD1. The V gene end was trimmed by 5 bases and the J gene end by 3 bases; junction bases not matched to a gene: 3. Germline V lookup: CDR1 DFQATT, CDR2 SNEGSKA (reference sequence). The length of the CDR3 is 14 residues. The CDR3 protein is CSASDRGPNQPQHF. The CDR3 DNA reads TGCAGTGCTTCGGACAGGGGGCCCAATCAGCCCCAGCATTTT.

In its sample, this clonotype was seen a few times. This chain connects TRBV5-1 to TRBJ2-3; the match to TRBD2 covers 14 bases. CDR3 size: 22 residues. From germline, CDR1 is SGHRS and CDR2 YFSETQ. Trimming at V came to 8 bases and at J to 0 bases, leaving 23 bases not matched to a gene. The CDR3 sequence is CASHRRTVIPGTSGGSTDTQYF. In DNA form, the CDR3 reads TGCGCCAGTCACCGCCGAACTGTAATTCCCGGGACTAGCGGGGGCAGCACAGATACGCAGTATTTT.

There are many counts of this clonotype. This chain uses TRBV6-5 with TRBJ1-3; D remains unclear. Looked up from germline, CDR1 is MNHEY and CDR2 is SVGAGI. The CDR3 is 14 residues long. The V and J ends lost 8 bases and 0 bases respectively, with 11 bases between them. CDR3 DNA sequence: TGTGCCAGCGGTCCGACGTTCTCTGGAAACACCATATATTTT. Protein: CASGPTFSGNTIYF.

This clonotype was observed a few times. This chain uses TRBV6-2 or TRBV6-3 with TRBJ2-3; D is perhaps TRBD1 or TRBD2 (5 bases each). Germline V lookup: CDR1 MNHEY, CDR2 SVGEGT. V lost 6 bases and J 3 bases, leaving 28 bases between the germline ends. CDR3 length: 19 amino acids. This CDR3 reads CASSQDALLPPGGTDTQYF. The DNA of the CDR3 is TGTGCCAGCAGCCAGGACGCCCTTTTGCCCCCTGGGGGAACAGATACGCAGTATTTT.

As to this clonotype: This may be a read error, as it is one base from a much larger clone. The V gene is TRBV12-3 or TRBV12-4, the J gene TRBJ2-7; D gene uncertain. This CDR3 is 15 amino acids long. The CDR3, as DNA: TGTGCCGGCAGTTCATCAGGCACTCAATCCTACGAGCAGTACTTC. Translating it yields CAGSSSGTQSYEQYF.

This clonotype has more than one count but fewer than ten. The chain employs TRBV5-1 and TRBJ2-5; the D gene is possibly TRBD1 (6 bases). Trimming shortened V by 5 bases and J by 3 bases, and 17 bases separated the two germline ends. The CDR3 length is 15 residues. Looked up from germline, CDR1 is SGHRS and CDR2 is YFSETQ. CDR3 nucleotides: TGCGCCAGCAGAGAGGCAGGGGCGATGAAAGAGACCCAGTACTTC. Translated: CASREAGAMKETQYF.

This clonotype appeared many times. The V and J genes are TRBV5-6 and TRBJ2-2; a weak D match, TRBD2 (5 bases). With 2 bases removed from V and 0 bases from J, the gap between germline ends came to 17 bases. Germline assignment: CDR1 SGHDT and CDR2 YYEEEE. The CDR3 length is 18 residues. CDR3 protein: CASSLGSAPTTNTGELFF. The CDR3 DNA reads as TGTGCCAGCAGCTTAGGGAGTGCCCCCACAACGAACACCGGGGAGCTGTTTTTT.

This clonotype has a handful of counts. This chain joins TRBV11-2 and TRBJ1-2, with D tentatively TRBD1 (5 bases). The V and J ends lost 0 bases and 11 bases respectively, with 13 bases between them. Looked up from germline, CDR1 is SGHAT and CDR2 is FQNNGV. There are 13 residues in the CDR3. This chain's CDR3 is CASSLEGQGGYTF. The CDR3 DNA is TGTGCCAGCAGCTTAGAGGGTCAGGGAGGATACACCTTC.

This clonotype showed up many times. V and J are TRBV28 and TRBJ1-4, with a weak D call TRBD1 (5 bases). The ends were cut back, 7 bases at V and 6 bases at J, with 15 bases in the middle. The CDR3 contains 14 residues. In germline, CDR1 is MDHEN, CDR2 SYDVKM. CDR3 sequence (DNA): TGTGCCAGCAAGTCACAGGTTTCTCATGAAAAACTGTTTTTT. This translates into CASKSQVSHEKLFF.

This clonotype was counted many times. The genes are TRBV11-2 and TRBJ2-1; no definite D call. The CDR3 spans 14 residues. V lost 0 bases, J lost 3 bases, and 6 bases lay in between. Germline V gene data show CDR1 as SGHAT and CDR2 as FQNNGV. CDR3 bases: TGTGCCAGCAGCTTAGACGCCAGCTACAATGAGCAGTTCTTC. Translation gives CASSLDASYNEQFF.

This clonotype was seen a few times. The rearrangement links TRBV11-2 to TRBJ1-2; D is unresolved. V was clipped by 5 bases and J by 7 bases, with 11 bases between them. Germline CDR1 is SGHAT and CDR2 is FQNNGV. This CDR3 is built from 12 residues. The CDR3, as DNA: TGTGCCAGCAGCACCGCGTGGGGTGGCTACACCTTC. Translation: CASSTAWGGYTF.